This T cell receptor beta chain derives from a study of cytomegalovirus exposure and HLA in healthy donors. Germline assignment: CDR1 SGHVS and CDR2 FQNEAQ. Trimming removed 7 bases from V and 0 bases from J, with 16 bases in between. The CDR3 has 17 residues. PCR employed 60 Vbeta and 13 Jbeta primers. Generated by immunoSEQ multiplex PCR, the TCRdb table keeps only in-frame clones and is missing some. The sample gives 150,000 to 180,000 clones, 65% to 80% of which show up once; approximately 3% is in the top ten. Sequenced material: PBMCs. The TCR originated in a man aged 18 to 29 in good health and CMV-seronegative. This rearrangement joins TRBV7-8 to TRBJ1-6; D is perhaps TRBD1 (5 bases). CDR3 amino acids: CASTPWTTGSYNSPLHF. In nucleotides, the CDR3 is TGTGCCAGCACCCCCTGGACAACAGGCTCCTATAATTCACCCCTCCACTTT.